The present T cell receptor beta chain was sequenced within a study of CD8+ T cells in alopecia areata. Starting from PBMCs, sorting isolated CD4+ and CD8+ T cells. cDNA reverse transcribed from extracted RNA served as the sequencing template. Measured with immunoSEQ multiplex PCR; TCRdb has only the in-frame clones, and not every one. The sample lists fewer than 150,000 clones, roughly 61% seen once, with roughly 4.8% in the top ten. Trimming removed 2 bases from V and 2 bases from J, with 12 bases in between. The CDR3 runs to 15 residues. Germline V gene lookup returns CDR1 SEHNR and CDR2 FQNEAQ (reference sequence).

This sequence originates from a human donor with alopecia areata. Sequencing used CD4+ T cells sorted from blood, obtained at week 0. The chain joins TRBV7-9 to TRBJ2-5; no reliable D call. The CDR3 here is CASSLLWETQETQYF. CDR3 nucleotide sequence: TGTGCCAGCAGCTTACTATGGGAAACACAAGAGACCCAGTACTTC.